This T cell receptor beta chain was recovered during a study of post-analysis software for immune sequencing data. Across the study: Included among the disease courses, which were recorded for the cohort, were relapsing-remitting, secondary progressive and progressive-relapsing multiple sclerosis. Regarding the study as a whole: By F measure, samples from a shared preparation batch strongly co-clustered. Multiple sclerosis was associated with a significant reduction in normalized Chao1 diversity relative to controls. Patients had higher frequencies than controls of five or six TRBV segments, including TRBV5-6, TRBV5-1 and TRBV20-1.

Worth noting for this clonotype: The target antigen is unknown.

Researchers reported that TCR beta cDNA libraries carried unique molecular identifiers. Once about 0.85 to 11 million T cells were used, roughly 0.5 million cDNA molecules resulted. From the PCR reads, TCRdb called clonotypes with MiXCR, one entry per CDR3 protein. The table lists about 570,000 distinct CDR3 sequences, under 40% of them singletons. This CDR3 has 15 residues. Trimming took 0 bases from V and 5 from J; bases not matched to a gene: 6. CDR1 DFQATT and CDR2 SNEGSKA come from the germline V gene (reference sequence). This receptor was identified in a girl aged 2-17 years with multiple sclerosis. The J gene is TRBJ1-2, the V gene TRBV20-1; 10 bases match TRBD1. The specimen was blood. The CDR3 DNA is TGCAGTGCTAGAGATGAGACAGGGGGCCGGTATGGCTACACCTTC. It encodes CSARDETGGRYGYTF.